The rows below give T cell receptor beta chains drawn from one sample of a study of OX40 agonist ivuxolimab in advanced cancers. Repertoires were generated with immunoSEQ multiplex PCR, while TCRdb's copy carries only in-frame clones and drops some. The sample lists about 82,000 clones, approximately 87% occurring once. Material: CD4+ or CD8+ T cells sorted from blood, obtained in a trial of the OX40 agonist ivuxolimab. The receptors derive from an adult with an advanced solid tumor such as melanoma, head and neck, liver or kidney cancer. The CDR3 runs from the conserved cysteine through the conserved F or W. Each record gives: V gene, D gene, clone size, CDR3 length, J gene, CDR3 DNA, CDR3 protein. A D gene is named only where the DNA matches it firmly. Expanded clones are given a class, and other clones once, few, many or no size at all.

>TRBV2|.|.|14|TRBJ2-3
TGTGCCAGCAGAGGGGGGACCACCACAGATACGCAGTATTTT
CASRGGTTTDTQYF
>TRBV19|.|.|15|TRBJ1-2
TGTGCCAGTAGTATAGACAGGACAGCCTACTATGGCTACACCTTC
CASSIDRTAYYGYTF
>TRBV7-8|.|.|14|TRBJ1-1
TGTGCCAGCAGCACAAGCAGGGGACGGACTGAAGCTTTCTTT
CASSTSRGRTEAFF
>TRBV7-3|TRBD1|.|16|TRBJ1-2
TGTGCCAGCAGCCCAAACAGGGGGTTGGGCCCCCATGGCTACACCTTC
CASSPNRGLGPHGYTF
>TRBV29-1|TRBD1|.|14|TRBJ2-2
TGCAGCGGGACGCCGACAGGGGCGACCGGGGAGCTGTTTTTT
CSGTPTGATGELFF
>TRBV29-1|.|.|10|TRBJ1-1
TGCAGCGGGACTAACACTGAAGCTTTCTTT
CSGTNTEAFF
>TRBV21-1|.|.|18|TRBJ1-2
TGTGCCAGCAGCAAAGGAGGCAGGGATCCTCCTTACGAGTGGATCTACACCTTC
CASSKGGRDPPYEWIYTF
>TRBV16|TRBD1|.|14|TRBJ2-7
TGTGCCAGCAGCCAGAGTGAGGGGGCGTACGAGCAGTACTTC
CASSQSEGAYEQYF
>TRBV7-9|TRBD2|.|16|TRBJ2-3
TGTGCCAGCAGCTTAGCGGAATGGACTAGCGGTGATACGCAGTATTTT
CASSLAEWTSGDTQYF
>TRBV6-6|.|.|13|TRBJ1-4
TGTGCCAGCAGTCCTAGGGGTCTAGAAAAACTGTTTTTT
CASSPRGLEKLFF
>TRBV18|TRBD1|.|14|TRBJ2-7
TGTGCCAGCTCACCATGGGACAGGGCCTACGAGCAGTACTTC
CASSPWDRAYEQYF
>TRBV5-1|.|.|17|TRBJ1-3
TGCGCCAGCAGCCCACGGGACCCAGGGGTAGCTGGAAACACCATATATTTT
CASSPRDPGVAGNTIYF
>TRBV10-3|TRBD2|.|15|TRBJ2-1
TGTGCCATTCGACTAGCGGGGGGGCCAGGGAATGAGCAGTTCTTC
CAIRLAGGPGNEQFF
>TRBV6-6|.|few|14|TRBJ2-7
TGTGCCAGCAGCCCCCTCGCGCTCTCCTACGAGCAGTACTTC
CASSPLALSYEQYF
>TRBV5-1|TRBD1|.|16|TRBJ1-1
TGCGCCAGCAGCCTGGGACAGGGAGTGGAGAATACTGAAGCTTTCTTT
CASSLGQGVENTEAFF
>TRBV6-1|.|.|10|TRBJ1-2
TGTGCCAGCAGCTCATATGGCTACACCTTC
CASSSYGYTF
>TRBV11-2|.|.|16|TRBJ2-7
TGTGCCAGCAGCTCCGTCTCAGGAAAGCGGACCTACGAGCAGTACTTC
CASSSVSGKRTYEQYF
>TRBV19|.|.|13|TRBJ2-5
TGTGCCAGTAGTGCCCTCCATCGAGAGACCCAGTACTTC
CASSALHRETQYF
>TRBV28|.|.|11|TRBJ2-1
TGTGCCAGCAGTTCCCCCCGTGAGCAGTTCTTC
CASSSPREQFF
>TRBV19|.|few|14|TRBJ1-5
TGTGCCAGTTGTGACAGCAATAGCAATCAGCCCCAGCATTTT
CASCDSNSNQPQHF
>TRBV18|TRBD1|.|13|TRBJ1-2
TGTGCCAGCTCACCCGACAGGGTTTATGGCTACACCTTC
CASSPDRVYGYTF
>TRBV4-1|.|once|14|TRBJ2-2
TGCGCCAGCAGCCAAGTGGGCTCAAGCGGGGAGCTGTTTTTT
CASSQVGSSGELFF
>TRBV4-2|.|.|17|TRBJ2-2
TGTGCCAGCAGCCAAGATCGGAGACGGGCGAACACCGGGGAGCTGTTTTTT
CASSQDRRRANTGELFF
>TRBV27|.|.|15|TRBJ2-5
TGTGCCAGCAGTTTAGGGGAGATAACTCGAGAGACCCAGTACTTC
CASSLGEITRETQYF
>TRBV7-2|.|.|14|TRBJ1-1
TGTGCCAGCAGCTTAGACAGATTGAACACTGAAGCTTTCTTT
CASSLDRLNTEAFF
>TRBV19|.|.|14|TRBJ1-6
TGTGCCAGTAGTATTGGTCCGAATGGGTCACCCCTCCACTTT
CASSIGPNGSPLHF